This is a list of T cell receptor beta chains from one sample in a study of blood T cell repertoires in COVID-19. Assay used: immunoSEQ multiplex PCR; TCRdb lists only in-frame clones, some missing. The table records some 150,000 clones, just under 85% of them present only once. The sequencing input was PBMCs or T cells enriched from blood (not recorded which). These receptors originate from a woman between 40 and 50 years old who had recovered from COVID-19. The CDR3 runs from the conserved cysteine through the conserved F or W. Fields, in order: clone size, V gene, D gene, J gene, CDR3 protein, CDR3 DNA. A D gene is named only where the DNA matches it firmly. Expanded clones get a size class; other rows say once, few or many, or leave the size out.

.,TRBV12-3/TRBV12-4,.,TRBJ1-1,CASSLEGLGAFF,TGTGCCAGCAGTCTTGAGGGCCTCGGAGCTTTCTTT
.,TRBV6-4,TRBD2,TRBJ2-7,CASSDRGDPNAYEQYF,TGTGCCAGCAGTGATCGGGGGGATCCCAACGCCTACGAGCAGTACTTC
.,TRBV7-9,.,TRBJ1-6,CASSLGRPSDNSPLHF,TGTGCCAGCAGCTTAGGGAGACCGAGCGACAATTCACCCCTCCACTTT
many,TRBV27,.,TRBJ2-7,CASRTGGVNEQYF,TGTGCCAGCAGAACCGGGGGAGTAAACGAGCAGTACTTC
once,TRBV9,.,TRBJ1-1,CASSGAGVVNTEAFF,TGTGCCAGCAGCGGGGCAGGGGTGGTGAACACTGAAGCTTTCTTT
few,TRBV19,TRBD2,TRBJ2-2,CASSPGGGLANTGELFF,TGTGCCAGTTCCCCGGGGGGGGGCCTCGCGAACACCGGGGAGCTGTTTTTT
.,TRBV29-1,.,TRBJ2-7,CSVSGGYEQYF,TGCAGCGTTTCCGGGGGCTACGAGCAGTACTTC
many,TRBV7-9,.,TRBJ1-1,CASSLGRGQDTEAFF,TGTGCCAGCAGCCTAGGGCGGGGGCAAGACACTGAAGCTTTCTTT
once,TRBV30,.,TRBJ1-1,CAWSSSWQDTF,TGTGCCTGGAGTTCTAGTTGGCAGGACACCTTT
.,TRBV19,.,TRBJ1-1,CASSIGGIAEAFF,TGTGCCAGTAGTATTGGCGGGATAGCTGAAGCTTTCTTT
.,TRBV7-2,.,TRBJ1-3,CASTFRAGNTIYF,TGTGCCAGCACCTTCAGGGCAGGAAACACCATATATTTT
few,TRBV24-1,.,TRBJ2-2,CATSGGSGQHTGELFF,TGTGCCACCAGCGGGGGGAGCGGACAGCACACCGGGGAGCTGTTTTTT
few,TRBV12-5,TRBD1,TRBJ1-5,CASSVTGVSNQPQHF,TGTGCTAGTAGTGTGACAGGGGTTAGCAATCAGCCCCAGCATTTT
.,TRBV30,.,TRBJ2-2,CAWSVRSGAGELFF,TGTGCCTGGAGTGTACGGTCGGGGGCCGGGGAGCTGTTTTTT
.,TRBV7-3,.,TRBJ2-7,CASSSERQVHEQYF,TGTGCCAGCAGCTCCGAACGACAGGTCCACGAGCAGTACTTC
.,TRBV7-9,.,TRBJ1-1,CASSLEGVPNTEAFF,TGTGCCAGCAGCTTAGAGGGGGTCCCGAACACTGAAGCTTTCTTT
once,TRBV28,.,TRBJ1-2,CATTALYGYTF,TGTGCCACCACAGCTTTGTATGGCTACACCTTC